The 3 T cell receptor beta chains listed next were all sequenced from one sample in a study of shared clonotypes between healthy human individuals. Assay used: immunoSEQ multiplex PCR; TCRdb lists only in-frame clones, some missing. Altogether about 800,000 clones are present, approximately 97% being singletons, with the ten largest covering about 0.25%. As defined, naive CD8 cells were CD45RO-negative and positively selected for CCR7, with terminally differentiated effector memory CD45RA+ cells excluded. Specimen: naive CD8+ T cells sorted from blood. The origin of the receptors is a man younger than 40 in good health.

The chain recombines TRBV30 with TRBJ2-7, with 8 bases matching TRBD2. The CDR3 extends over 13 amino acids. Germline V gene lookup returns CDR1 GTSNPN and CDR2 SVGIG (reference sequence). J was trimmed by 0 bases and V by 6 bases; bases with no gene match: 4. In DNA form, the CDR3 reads TGTGCCTGCACAGGGACTAGCTCCTACGAGCAGTACTTC. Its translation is CACTGTSSYEQYF.

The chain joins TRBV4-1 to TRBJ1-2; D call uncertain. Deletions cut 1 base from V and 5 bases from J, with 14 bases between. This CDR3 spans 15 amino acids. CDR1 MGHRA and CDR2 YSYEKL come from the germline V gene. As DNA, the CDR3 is TGCGCCAGCAGCCAAGGCAGCCTGGGGAATTATGGCTACACCTTC. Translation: CASSQGSLGNYGYTF.

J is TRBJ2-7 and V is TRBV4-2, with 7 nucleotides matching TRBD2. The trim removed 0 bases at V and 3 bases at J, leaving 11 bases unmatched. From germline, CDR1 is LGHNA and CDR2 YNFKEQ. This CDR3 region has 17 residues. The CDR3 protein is CASSQDMWEGPVYEQYF. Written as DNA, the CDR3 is TGTGCCAGCAGCCAAGATATGTGGGAGGGCCCGGTCTACGAGCAGTACTTC.